A single T cell receptor (beta chain) is shown here with its context. This clonotype was observed a handful of times. Its antigen is not yet known. The input lacks base qualities; no much larger clone sits a single base away. This record belongs to a study of T-cell reconstitution after alpha-beta-depleted transplantation in children (dated by TCRdb to about 2016). Broadly, across the study: The study quantitatively tracked T-cell immune reconstitution after TCRalphabeta/CD19-depleted allogeneic hematopoietic cell transplantation in children using TCR repertoire profiling.

From the cysteine through the phenylalanine, the CDR3 covers 14 amino acids. Here the CDR3 DNA is all that survives: 42 bases in frame from base 1. Germline trimming: 5 bases from V, 2 bases from J; junction bases outside gene matches: 5. The germline V gene encodes CDR1 SEHNR and CDR2 FQNEAQ (reference sequence). To prepare the library, PCR was applied. Reads for this sample came from an Illumina HiSeq 2500. TCR library preparation used molecular barcoding, with unique molecular identifiers applied to normalize quantification of the TCRbeta repertoire. TCRdb applied fastp at Q25 and MiXCR to the public reads, then kept only in-frame beta chains. Records with the same CDR3 protein are collapsed into one entry carrying the most frequent genes and DNA. The sample table lists more than 450,000 distinct CDR3 sequences, about 18% of them with a count of one. The ten largest make up 3.3% of the sample.

The chain uses TRBV7-9 and TRBJ2-7, and 8 bases in between align with TRBD1. The sequence derives from a human donor who donated a stem cell graft to a child with acute lymphoblastic leukemia. The source material was PBMCs from the stem cell graft donor, sampled from the stem cell graft. The nucleotide sequence is TGTGCCAGCAGCCCGCCGGGACAGGCCTACGAGCAGTACTTC. It is translated as CASSPPGQAYEQYF.